The sequence of this T cell receptor (beta chain) was determined in a study of cytomegalovirus exposure and HLA in healthy donors. Germline V gene lookup returns CDR1 SGHRS and CDR2 YFSETQ. Trimming took off 4 bases at V and 0 bases at J, with 11 bases between the two ends. The CDR3 runs to 15 residues. Both 60 Vbeta primers and 13 Jbeta primers went into the PCR. Repertoires were generated with immunoSEQ multiplex PCR, while TCRdb's copy carries only in-frame clones and drops some. The sample includes some 140,000 clones, around three quarters of them seen just once. The chain employs TRBV5-1 and TRBJ1-3; maybe TRBD1 (5 bases). Sequencing input: PBMCs. This receptor was obtained from a man aged 18 to 29 in good health and CMV-seronegative. Here the CDR3 reads CASSKDISSGNTIYF. The DNA for the CDR3 is TGCGCCAGCAGCAAGGACATTAGCTCTGGAAACACCATATATTTT. Combining the CDR3 with reference TRBV5-1 and TRBJ1-3 gives the whole variable domain KAGVTQTPRYLIKTRGQQVTLSCSPISGHRSVSWYQQTPGQGLQFLFEYFSETQRNKGNFPGRFSGRQFSNSRSEMNVSTLELGDSALYLCASSKDISSGNTIYFGEGSWLTVV.